The next 10 T cell receptor beta chains were all read from a single sample in a study of T cell responses to AZD1222 COVID-19 vaccine. TCRdb's copy holds only in-frame clones and misses some; the assay was immunoSEQ multiplex PCR. The sample consists of about 81,000 clones, around 84% of them appearing once. Sequences were derived from peripheral blood, sampled 28 days after the second AZD1222 dose. Receptor source: an adult who received the AZD1222 COVID-19 vaccine.

This chain connects TRBV2 to TRBJ2-7; D gene uncertain. V lost 6 bases, J lost 2 bases, and 11 bases lay in between. CDR3 length equals 13 residues. Germline loops: CDR1 SNHLY, CDR2 FYNNEI. Here the CDR3 DNA reads TGTGCCAGCAGGGTACAGATGACCTACGAGCAGTACTTC. Its translation: CASRVQMTYEQYF.

The genes are TRBV5-4 and TRBJ2-7; either TRBD1 or TRBD2 may supply D (6 bases each). There are 14 residues in the CDR3. Germline V gene sequence: CDR1 SGHNT, CDR2 YYREEE (reference sequence). The ends were cut back, 2 bases at V and 3 bases at J, with 12 bases in the middle. The CDR3 DNA reads as TGTGCCAGCAGCTTTCACGGGGGCGGCTACGAGCAGTACTTC. As protein: CASSFHGGGYEQYF.

The chain has TRBV28 and TRBJ2-1, with 7 nucleotides matching TRBD1. Germline V gene sequence: CDR1 MDHEN, CDR2 SYDVKM. The V and J ends lost 7 bases and 7 bases, in that order; junction bases with no gene match: 10. CDR3 length equals 14 residues. For the CDR3, the DNA is TGTGCCAGCACCCCTGGAGACAGGGCTAATGAGCAGTTCTTC. Its translation is CASTPGDRANEQFF.

Here the CDR3 reads CASSKRSPGAGSTDTQYF. The DNA of the CDR3 is TGTGCCAGCAGCAAAAGGTCGCCCGGGGCGGGCAGCACAGATACGCAGTATTTT. The chain carries TRBV7-2 and TRBJ2-3; D assignment may be TRBD1 or TRBD2 (5 bases each). V was cut by 5 bases and J by 0 bases, with 21 bases left in between. The CDR3 is made up of 18 amino acids. Germline V lookup: CDR1 SGHTA, CDR2 FQGNSA.

V gene TRBV11-2 combines with J gene TRBJ2-1; the D is unclear. The germline V and J ends were trimmed by 7 bases and 2 bases, with 18 bases remaining between them. The CDR3 runs to 16 residues. CDR1 and CDR2 (germline): SGHAT, FQNNGV. CDR3 sequence (DNA): TGTGCCAGCACCTACATCCGATCCTCTGCCTACAATGAGCAGTTCTTC. Translating gives CASTYIRSSAYNEQFF.

The chain joins TRBV4-1 to TRBJ2-4; D perhaps matches TRBD2 (6 bases). Germline CDR1 is MGHRA and CDR2 is YSYEKL. Trimming stripped 1 base from V and 7 bases from J, with 17 bases between. The CDR3 is 16 amino acids. Here the CDR3 reads CASSQGGLGVSNIQYF. The CDR3 nucleotides read TGCGCCAGCAGCCAAGGGGGACTTGGAGTGTCGAACATTCAGTACTTC.

The chain employs TRBV5-1 and TRBJ2-3; 10 nucleotides agree with TRBD2. With V trimmed by 0 bases and J by 3 bases, 4 bases remained unmatched. Germline-derived CDR1 and CDR2 are SGHRS and YFSETQ. The length of the CDR3 is 16 residues. CDR3 region: CASSLELAGTTDTQYF. For the CDR3, the DNA is TGCGCCAGCAGCTTGGAACTAGCGGGAACTACAGATACGCAGTATTTT.

This chain joins TRBV11-1 and TRBJ2-2; possible D gene TRBD2, 5 bases. CDR3 length: 16 residues. V dropped 6 bases and J dropped 3 bases, with 17 bases sitting between them. Germline assignment: CDR1 SGHAT and CDR2 FQDESV (reference sequence). CDR3 nucleotides: TGTGCCAGCAGAGGCTTCGGCGGGCGTTACACCGGGGAGCTGTTTTTT. Translating it yields CASRGFGGRYTGELFF.

The rearrangement joins TRBV5-4 to TRBJ2-2, with 10 bases matching TRBD2. After removal of 4 bases from V and 2 bases from J, the junction contained 5 bases not matched to a gene. The CDR3 length is 16 residues. Per germline, CDR1 SGHNT and CDR2 YYREEE (reference sequence). CDR3 residues: CASSLRTSGNTGELFF. The CDR3 nucleotides are TGTGCCAGCAGCCTCAGGACTAGCGGTAACACCGGGGAGCTGTTTTTT.

V and J are TRBV5-1 and TRBJ2-5; D is unclear. The length of the CDR3 is 15 residues. Trimming took 1 base from V and 5 from J, leaving 15 bases between them. Germline CDR1 is SGHRS and CDR2 is YFSETQ. The CDR3 DNA reads as TGCGCCAGCAGCTTGTGGGGTGGTTTAACGGAGACCCAGTACTTC. As protein: CASSLWGGLTETQYF.